The rows below give T cell receptor beta chains drawn from one sample of a study of cytotoxic CD8 clonotypes in ibrutinib-treated CLL. The method was immunoSEQ multiplex PCR; TCRdb's version includes in-frame clones alone and lacks a portion of them. In the table there are approximately 30,000 clones, over 55% of which are singletons. The sample in question was PBMCs, obtained after 24 months of ibrutinib treatment. These receptors all stem from a human donor with chronic lymphocytic leukemia. The CDR3 runs from the conserved cysteine through the conserved F or W. Fields, in order: clone size, D gene, V gene, J gene, CDR3 protein, CDR3 DNA. A D gene is named only where the DNA matches it firmly. The size field is filled for only some rows; it gives once, few, many or a size class.

clone size: -
D gene: -
V gene: TRBV6-1
J gene: TRBJ2-7
CDR3 protein: CASSDVIPMNRVSSYEQYF
CDR3 DNA: TGTGCCAGCAGTGACGTAATACCAATGAACAGGGTAAGCTCCTACGAGCAGTACTTC

clone size: -
D gene: -
V gene: TRBV18
J gene: TRBJ2-7
CDR3 protein: CASSPPDSYEQYF
CDR3 DNA: TGTGCCAGCTCACCACCCGACAGCTACGAGCAGTACTTC

clone size: -
D gene: TRBD1
V gene: TRBV30
J gene: TRBJ1-3
CDR3 protein: CAWRFLGQGGSGNTIYF
CDR3 DNA: TGTGCCTGGCGTTTTCTCGGACAGGGGGGGTCTGGAAACACCATATATTTT

clone size: once
D gene: TRBD1
V gene: TRBV19
J gene: TRBJ2-1
CDR3 protein: CASRGGTGSNEQFF
CDR3 DNA: TGTGCCAGTAGGGGGGGGACAGGGTCCAATGAGCAGTTCTTC

clone size: -
D gene: TRBD1
V gene: TRBV29-1
J gene: TRBJ1-1
CDR3 protein: CSVATGGYTEAFF
CDR3 DNA: TGCAGCGTTGCGACAGGGGGCTATACTGAAGCTTTCTTT

clone size: few
D gene: -
V gene: TRBV7-3
J gene: TRBJ1-1
CDR3 protein: CASSLTENTEAFF
CDR3 DNA: TGTGCCAGCAGCTTGACAGAGAACACTGAAGCTTTCTTT

clone size: -
D gene: -
V gene: TRBV27
J gene: TRBJ2-7
CDR3 protein: CATRGPTYEQYF
CDR3 DNA: TGTGCCACCCGAGGACCCACCTACGAGCAGTACTTC

clone size: -
D gene: TRBD2
V gene: TRBV20-1
J gene: TRBJ2-7
CDR3 protein: CSAGGDYEQYF
CDR3 DNA: TGCAGTGCCGGGGGGGACTACGAGCAGTACTTC

clone size: -
D gene: -
V gene: TRBV11-2
J gene: TRBJ1-2
CDR3 protein: CASSLARGRGEGYTF
CDR3 DNA: TGTGCCAGCAGCTTAGCCCGGGGTCGAGGGGAGGGCTACACCTTC

clone size: many
D gene: -
V gene: TRBV30
J gene: TRBJ2-1
CDR3 protein: CAWRSYNEQFF
CDR3 DNA: TGTGCCTGGAGGAGCTACAATGAGCAGTTCTTC

clone size: -
D gene: TRBD2
V gene: TRBV28
J gene: TRBJ2-1
CDR3 protein: CASSFALAVYNEQFF
CDR3 DNA: TGTGCCAGCAGTTTTGCACTAGCGGTCTACAATGAGCAGTTCTTC

clone size: once
D gene: -
V gene: TRBV4-3
J gene: TRBJ1-5
CDR3 protein: CASSQEKGGRPQHF
CDR3 DNA: TGCGCCAGCAGCCAAGAGAAAGGGGGTCGGCCCCAGCATTTT

clone size: -
D gene: -
V gene: TRBV5-1
J gene: TRBJ2-7
CDR3 protein: CASSSVGRQGGGEQYF
CDR3 DNA: TGCGCCAGCAGCTCGGTGGGTCGGCAGGGAGGTGGCGAGCAGTACTTC

clone size: -
D gene: -
V gene: TRBV5-1
J gene: TRBJ2-2
CDR3 protein: CASSLGGPEGELFF
CDR3 DNA: TGCGCCAGCAGCTTGGGAGGACCTGAGGGTGAGCTGTTTTTT

clone size: few
D gene: TRBD1
V gene: TRBV6-5
J gene: TRBJ2-7
CDR3 protein: CASRDRGLYEQYF
CDR3 DNA: TGTGCCAGCAGGGACAGGGGGCTATACGAGCAGTACTTC

clone size: -
D gene: -
V gene: TRBV30
J gene: TRBJ2-3
CDR3 protein: CAWNLLAPTGGDTQYF
CDR3 DNA: TGTGCCTGGAACCTATTGGCGCCCACGGGCGGAGATACGCAGTATTTT

clone size: -
D gene: -
V gene: TRBV7-8
J gene: TRBJ2-7
CDR3 protein: CASSLRERGEQYF
CDR3 DNA: TGTGCCAGCAGCTTAAGGGAGAGGGGGGAGCAGTACTTC

clone size: -
D gene: -
V gene: TRBV11-3
J gene: TRBJ2-5
CDR3 protein: CASSLAGPQETQYF
CDR3 DNA: TGTGCCAGCAGCCTCGCGGGGCCCCAAGAGACCCAGTACTTC

clone size: few
D gene: TRBD1
V gene: TRBV10-1
J gene: TRBJ2-2
CDR3 protein: CASSRTGSGELFF
CDR3 DNA: TGCGCCAGCAGCCGGACAGGGTCCGGGGAGCTGTTTTTT

clone size: -
D gene: TRBD1
V gene: TRBV2
J gene: TRBJ1-4
CDR3 protein: CASRKTGQGPEKLFF
CDR3 DNA: TGTGCCAGCAGGAAGACGGGACAGGGACCCGAAAAACTGTTTTTT

clone size: few
D gene: TRBD2
V gene: TRBV7-3
J gene: TRBJ2-1
CDR3 protein: CASSLGTSGGFEQFF
CDR3 DNA: TGTGCCAGCAGCTTAGGGACTAGCGGGGGGTTTGAGCAGTTCTTC

clone size: few
D gene: -
V gene: TRBV5-1
J gene: TRBJ1-2
CDR3 protein: CASSLATNYGYTF
CDR3 DNA: TGCGCCAGCAGTTTAGCCACTAACTATGGCTACACCTTC

clone size: -
D gene: -
V gene: TRBV7-2
J gene: TRBJ2-5
CDR3 protein: CASSPAVLSQTQYF
CDR3 DNA: TGTGCCAGCAGCCCCGCCGTATTATCCCAGACCCAGTACTTC

clone size: few
D gene: -
V gene: TRBV6-5
J gene: TRBJ1-2
CDR3 protein: CASSGRLGYTF
CDR3 DNA: TGTGCCAGCAGTGGCCGTCTTGGCTACACCTTC

clone size: many
D gene: -
V gene: TRBV6-5
J gene: TRBJ1-1
CDR3 protein: CAAGNTEAFF
CDR3 DNA: TGTGCCGCAGGAAACACTGAAGCTTTCTTT

clone size: few
D gene: TRBD1
V gene: TRBV6-5
J gene: TRBJ1-5
CDR3 protein: CASSRDRGQPQHF
CDR3 DNA: TGTGCCAGCAGTCGGGACAGGGGTCAGCCCCAGCATTTT

clone size: medium-sized
D gene: -
V gene: TRBV9
J gene: TRBJ1-5
CDR3 protein: CASSVGSNQPQHF
CDR3 DNA: TGTGCCAGCAGCGTCGGCAGCAATCAGCCCCAGCATTTT

clone size: -
D gene: -
V gene: TRBV4-1
J gene: TRBJ2-7
CDR3 protein: CASSQGAGNLLEQYF
CDR3 DNA: TGCGCCAGCAGCCAAGGGGCAGGGAATTTGCTCGAGCAGTACTTC